The clone carrying this TCR beta chain was found a few times. The table came from immunoSEQ multiplex PCR; TCRdb's copy has only in-frame clones and leaves some out. The sample has about 110,000 clones, around 86% seen once; the top ten hold less than 5%. Germline V gives CDR1 MNHEY, CDR2 SVGAGI. Unmatched junction bases numbered 3, after V lost 2 bases and J lost 7 bases. CDR3 length equals 14 residues. The sample comes from a study of blood T cell repertoires in COVID-19. J is TRBJ1-4 and V is TRBV6-5; 8 nucleotides line up with TRBD1. The receptor was isolated from a woman between 65 and 79 years old with acute or convalescent COVID-19. Sequenced input: peripheral blood. CDR3 sequence (DNA): TGTGCCAGCAGTTACAATGACAGGGGTGAAAAACTGTTTTTT. It codes for CASSYNDRGEKLFF.